These 2 T cell receptor beta chains were sequenced from one sample in a study of T cell clonality in common variable immunodeficiency. TCRdb keeps only in-frame clones here, not all; method: immunoSEQ multiplex PCR. The sample yields about 74,000 clones, without any singletons. The sequencing input was peripheral blood mononuclear cells. The receptors come from a person between 18 and 75 years old in good health.

This clone occurred many times. The DNA ends 3 residues before the CDR3 does, and the rest of the CDR3 is filled in from the germline J gene. This sequence joins TRBV5-1 and TRBJ2-7; tentatively, D is TRBD1 (6 bases). V was clipped by 2 bases and J by 3 bases, with 12 bases between them. The CDR3 is made up of 14 amino acids. Germline V gene data show CDR1 as SGHRS and CDR2 as YFSETQ. This CDR3 reads CASSFTGPFYEQYF. CDR3 DNA (partial): TGCGCCAGCAGCTTTACAGGGCCCTTCTACGAG. The variable domain in full, completed from reference TRBV5-1 and TRBJ2-7, reads KAGVTQTPRYLIKTRGQQVTLSCSPISGHRSVSWYQQTPGQGLQFLFEYFSETQRNKGNFPGRFSGRQFSNSRSEMNVSTLELGDSALYLCASSFTGPFYEQYFGPGTRLTVT.

At least ten counts were recorded for this clone. The CDR3 end lies 3 residues beyond the end of the read and is filled in from the germline J gene. The rearrangement links TRBV19 to TRBJ2-7; TRBD1 matches 9 bases. The CDR3 runs 14 residues. V dropped 5 bases and J dropped 3; count of bases not matched to a gene: 5. Germline V gene data show CDR1 as LNHDA and CDR2 as SQIVND (reference sequence). The CDR3 is CASSSGTGFYEQYF. CDR3 bases read: TGTGCCAGTAGTTCTGGGACAGGGTTCTACGAG.